The rows below give T cell receptor beta chains drawn from one sample of a study of T cells in Graves' hyperthyroidism and ophthalmopathy. TCRdb reprocessed the multiplex PCR reads with MiXCR, giving one entry per CDR3 protein. The sample has approximately 400,000 distinct CDR3 sequences, 14% to 15% seen once. The sample taken for sequencing was blood. These receptors all come from a woman in her twenties or thirties with Graves' hyperthyroidism. The CDR3 runs from the conserved cysteine through the conserved F or W. The D gene is left open where the match is weak. Some rows have no size entry. The others give once, few or many, or a class for an expanded clone.

V: TRBV30; D: .; J: TRBJ2-1; size: many; CDR3: CAWRPGTLHNEQFF; DNA: TGTGCCTGGAGGCCCGGGACTCTACACAATGAGCAGTTCTTC
V: TRBV6-6; D: .; J: TRBJ2-7; size: few; CDR3: CASSYSRGSYEQYF; DNA: TGTGCCAGCAGTTACTCAAGGGGTTCCTACGAGCAGTACTTC
V: TRBV2; D: .; J: TRBJ2-7; size: many; CDR3: CASRIGLTTYEQYF; DNA: TGTGCCAGCAGAATTGGACTGACGACCTACGAGCAGTACTTC
V: TRBV7-2; D: TRBD1; J: TRBJ2-3; size: few; CDR3: CASSFRDRGLSKDTQYF; DNA: TGTGCCAGCAGCTTCCGGGACAGGGGGCTGTCGAAAGATACGCAGTATTTT
V: TRBV20-1; D: .; J: TRBJ1-2; size: .; CDR3: CSARRDTDPYGYTF; DNA: TGCAGTGCTAGAAGGGACACGGACCCCTATGGCTACACCTTC
V: TRBV12-3/TRBV12-4; D: TRBD1; J: TRBJ2-2; size: few; CDR3: CASSRGQGSGELFF; DNA: TGTGCCAGCAGTAGGGGACAGGGATCCGGGGAGCTGTTTTTT
V: TRBV20-1; D: TRBD2; J: TRBJ2-2; size: .; CDR3: CSASALRLAGGKNTGELFF; DNA: TGCAGTGCTAGTGCCTTGAGACTAGCGGGAGGGAAAAACACCGGGGAGCTGTTTTTT
V: TRBV4-1; D: TRBD2; J: TRBJ2-3; size: once; CDR3: CASSQVSGRTADTQYF; DNA: TGCGCCAGCAGCCAAGTCAGCGGGAGAACCGCAGATACGCAGTATTTT
V: TRBV6-5; D: .; J: TRBJ1-6; size: .; CDR3: CASSLLRDSPLHF; DNA: TGTGCCAGCAGTTTACTCAGGGATTCACCCCTCCACTTT
V: TRBV20-1; D: .; J: TRBJ2-1; size: many; CDR3: CSATDSSSSYNEQFF; DNA: TGCAGTGCTACGGACAGTTCGAGCTCCTACAATGAGCAGTTCTTC
V: TRBV3-1; D: .; J: TRBJ2-3; size: .; CDR3: CASSLWGYTDTQYF; DNA: TGTGCCAGCAGCCTTTGGGGTTACACAGATACGCAGTATTTT
V: TRBV19; D: .; J: TRBJ2-7; size: many; CDR3: CASSSGYEQYF; DNA: TGTGCCAGCAGTTCGGGCTACGAGCAGTACTTC
V: TRBV6-1; D: .; J: TRBJ2-5; size: many; CDR3: CASSEWGPMTETQYF; DNA: TGTGCCAGCAGTGAATGGGGTCCGATGACGGAGACCCAGTACTTC
V: TRBV2; D: .; J: TRBJ1-4; size: many; CDR3: CASSPGTTTNEKLFF; DNA: TGTGCCAGCAGTCCCGGGACAACAACTAATGAAAAACTGTTTTTT
V: TRBV7-2; D: TRBD1; J: TRBJ1-5; size: few; CDR3: CASSLVGQGNQPQHF; DNA: TGTGCCAGCAGCTTAGTGGGACAGGGAAATCAGCCCCAGCATTTT
V: TRBV7-9; D: .; J: TRBJ2-4; size: many; CDR3: CASRGGDIQYF; DNA: TGTGCCAGCAGGGGAGGAGACATTCAGTACTTC
V: TRBV10-3; D: .; J: TRBJ1-1; size: many; CDR3: CAISDRGDTEAFF; DNA: TGTGCCATCAGTGACAGAGGGGACACTGAAGCTTTCTTT
V: TRBV6-2/TRBV6-3; D: .; J: TRBJ2-1; size: many; CDR3: CASRHEGLYNEQFF; DNA: TGTGCCAGCAGGCACGAGGGACTCTACAATGAGCAGTTCTTC
V: TRBV20-1; D: TRBD2; J: TRBJ2-2; size: .; CDR3: CSARGGLAGGHTGELFF; DNA: TGCAGTGCTAGAGGCGGACTAGCGGGAGGTCACACCGGGGAGCTGTTTTTT
V: TRBV19; D: .; J: TRBJ1-1; size: .; CDR3: CASSIGGQFTEAFF; DNA: TGTGCCAGTAGTATCGGGGGGCAGTTCACTGAAGCTTTCTTT
V: TRBV7-8; D: TRBD2; J: TRBJ2-3; size: .; CDR3: CASSLGASGTRTQYF; DNA: TGTGCCAGCAGCCTCGGGGCTAGCGGGACTCGCACGCAGTATTTT
V: TRBV2; D: .; J: TRBJ1-4; size: few; CDR3: CASRDGTSPNEKLFF; DNA: TGTGCCAGCAGAGATGGGACGAGTCCTAATGAAAAACTGTTTTTT
V: TRBV29-1; D: .; J: TRBJ2-7; size: .; CDR3: CSVRRSLYEQYF; DNA: TGCAGCGTCCGTCGGAGCCTCTACGAGCAGTACTTC
V: TRBV11-1; D: .; J: TRBJ2-1; size: many; CDR3: CASSLGPHGGDEQFF; DNA: TGTGCCAGCAGCTTAGGGCCCCACGGGGGTGATGAGCAGTTCTTC
V: TRBV4-2; D: .; J: TRBJ2-5; size: many; CDR3: CASSQVSQANQETQYF; DNA: TGTGCCAGCAGCCAAGTATCACAGGCCAACCAAGAGACCCAGTACTTC